Listed below are T cell receptor beta chains from one sample, sequenced in a study of blood T cell repertoires in COVID-19. Only in-frame clones appear in the TCRdb table, and some are missing; sequencing was by immunoSEQ multiplex PCR. Seen here are more than 300,000 clones, 86% observed once, and the top ten hold under 2%. The sequencing input was peripheral blood. Source of these receptors: a woman aged 50 to 60 with acute or convalescent COVID-19. Each CDR3 is given with its conserved first and last residue. A D gene is named only where the DNA matches it firmly.

TRBD2 | TRBV9 | 17 | CASSASSGLAGRETQYF
TRBD1 | TRBV5-1 | 13 | CASSPRQGYEAFF
- | TRBV15 | 14 | CATSRDRGQETQYF
- | TRBV27 | 15 | CASSPRAGNNYGYTF
TRBD1 | TRBV28 | 19 | CASSSSLRTGRARNEKLFF
TRBD1 | TRBV27 | 13 | CASSSRGGDTQYF
TRBD1 | TRBV5-1 | 17 | CASSLDRRGLVNTEAFF
- | TRBV28 | 16 | CASTLGRDDVYNEQFF
TRBD1 | TRBV5-4 | 15 | CASSSRQGSPDTQYF
- | TRBV3-1/TRBV3-2 | 17 | CASSQPQGSQNTGELFF
- | TRBV15 | 14 | CATSRAPVSETQYF
TRBD2 | TRBV9 | 16 | CASSAGTSEHSYEQYF
TRBD2 | TRBV19 | 18 | CASRQTGTSGRFVYEQYF
- | TRBV18 | 16 | CASSPSGEISGNTIYF
- | TRBV5-1 | 14 | CASSLEGGYTEAFF
TRBD1 | TRBV7-7 | 16 | CASSSTGGQGADEQYF
- | TRBV30 | 14 | CAWNTGRVNYGYTF
TRBD2 | TRBV9 | 15 | CASSVWGGSTDTQYF
TRBD1 | TRBV5-1 | 14 | CASSSGQTNTEAFF
- | TRBV29-1 | 12 | CSVEGQTDTQYF
- | TRBV12-5 | 13 | CASGLASIYEQYF
- | TRBV29-1 | 11 | CSVDVRVGYTF
- | TRBV4-1 | 16 | CASSQAPGRGYTEAFF
TRBD1 | TRBV30 | 14 | CAWRDTGGWEKLFF
TRBD1 | TRBV20-1 | 13 | CSASGRGFETQYF
TRBD2 | TRBV4-2 | 16 | CASSPGTSGPTGELFF
- | TRBV5-5 | 15 | CASSLVQGGNTEAFF
- | TRBV9 | 15 | CASSVDSLNPYEQYF
TRBD1 | TRBV19 | 15 | CASSFPGTGQETQYF
TRBD1 | TRBV29-1 | 12 | CSVEGRGHGYTF
TRBD1 | TRBV7-2 | 17 | CASSLLAAGQGTGELFF
TRBD1 | TRBV24-1 | 14 | CATSETGRDQPQHF
TRBD1 | TRBV6-5 | 12 | CASSYNGDREIF
TRBD2 | TRBV11-2 | 15 | CASSSSGNPYNEQFF
TRBD2 | TRBV13 | 15 | CASSLGPGGPNEQFF
TRBD1 | TRBV7-8 | 16 | CASSKEGQGASYEQYF
- | TRBV7-9 | 15 | CASSPLAPVSDTQYF
TRBD1 | TRBV24-1 | 15 | CATSDKGQGATEQFF
- | TRBV29-1 | 13 | CSVANLMNTEAFF
TRBD1 | TRBV28 | 15 | CASSMRGTAAEKLFF
TRBD2 | TRBV27 | 16 | CASTTLSGPPPYEQYF
- | TRBV28 | 13 | CASSFRTGPGAFF
TRBD1 | TRBV15 | 17 | CATSRGVEDRELYEQYF
TRBD2 | TRBV5-1 | 16 | CASSLGLAGKSDEQYF
- | TRBV6-2/TRBV6-3 | 16 | CASSYAYRTGDYEQYF
TRBD2 | TRBV4-1 | 17 | CASSQGPGLAGEETQYF
TRBD1 | TRBV6-6 | 16 | CASSRDRGLDTGELFF
TRBD1 | TRBV5-1 | 15 | CASTQGGLENTEAFF
TRBD1 | TRBV6-6 | 17 | CASSRTPGQGVPDTQYF
TRBD2 | TRBV27 | 16 | CASSLGVAGGRETQYF
- | TRBV28 | 14 | CASSLPGAQDEQYF
- | TRBV9 | 15 | CASSVGDSSYNEQFF
TRBD2 | TRBV2 | 14 | CASRIAGASYEQYF
- | TRBV13 | 12 | CASSSRYNEQFF